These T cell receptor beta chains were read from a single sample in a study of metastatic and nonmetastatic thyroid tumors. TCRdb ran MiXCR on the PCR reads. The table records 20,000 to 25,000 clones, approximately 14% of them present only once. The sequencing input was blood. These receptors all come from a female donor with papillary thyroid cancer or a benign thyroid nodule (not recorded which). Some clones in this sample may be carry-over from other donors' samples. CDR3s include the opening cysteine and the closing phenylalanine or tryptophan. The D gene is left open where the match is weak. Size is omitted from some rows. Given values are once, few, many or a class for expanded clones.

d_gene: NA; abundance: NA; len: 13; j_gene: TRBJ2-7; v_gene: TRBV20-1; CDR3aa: CSARLPSSYEQYF; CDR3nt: TGCAGTGCTAGATTACCTAGCTCCTACGAGCAGTACTTC
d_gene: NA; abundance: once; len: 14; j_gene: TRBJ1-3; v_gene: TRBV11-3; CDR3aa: CASSLGADLYTIYF; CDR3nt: TGTGCCAGCAGCTTAGGCGCGGATCTGTACACCATATATTTT
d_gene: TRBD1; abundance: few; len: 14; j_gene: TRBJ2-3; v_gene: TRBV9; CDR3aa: CASSVRQGADTQYF; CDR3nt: TGTGCCAGCAGCGTGAGACAGGGAGCAGATACGCAGTATTTT
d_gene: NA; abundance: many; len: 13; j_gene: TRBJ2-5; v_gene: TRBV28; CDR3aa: CASSLASRETQYF; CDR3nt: TGTGCCAGCAGTTTGGCCAGTCGGGAGACCCAGTACTTC
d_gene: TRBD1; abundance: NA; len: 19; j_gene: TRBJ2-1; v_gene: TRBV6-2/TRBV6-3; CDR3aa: CASSPRPGGVAERSYGQFF; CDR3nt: TGTGCCAGCAGTCCCCGCCCAGGGGGCGTAGCGGAGCGGTCATACGGGCAGTTCTTC
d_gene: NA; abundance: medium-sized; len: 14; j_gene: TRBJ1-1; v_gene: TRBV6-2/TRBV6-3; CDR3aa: CASSLRQEVTEAFF; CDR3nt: TGTGCCAGCAGTTTGAGGCAGGAGGTGACTGAAGCTTTCTTT
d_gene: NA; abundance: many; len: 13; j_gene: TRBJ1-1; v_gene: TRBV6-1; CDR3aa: CAGSSGENTEAFF; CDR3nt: TGTGCCGGCAGCTCCGGAGAGAACACTGAAGCTTTCTTT
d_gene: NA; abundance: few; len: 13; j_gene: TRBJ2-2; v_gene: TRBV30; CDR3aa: CAWNSRSTGELFF; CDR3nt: TGTGCCTGGAATTCCAGATCGACCGGGGAGCTGTTTTTT
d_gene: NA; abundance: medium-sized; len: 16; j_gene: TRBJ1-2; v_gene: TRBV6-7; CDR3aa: CASSYPMGTLNYGYTF; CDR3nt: TGTGCCAGCAGTTACCCAATGGGGACTTTAAACTATGGCTACACCTTC
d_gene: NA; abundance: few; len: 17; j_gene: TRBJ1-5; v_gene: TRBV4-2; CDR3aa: CASSPPPGDRTNQPQHF; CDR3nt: TGTGCCAGCAGCCCCCCCCCCGGAGACAGGACCAATCAGCCCCAGCATTTT
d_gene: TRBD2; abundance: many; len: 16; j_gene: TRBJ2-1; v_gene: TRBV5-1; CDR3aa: CASSFGTSGTYNEQFF; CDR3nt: TGCGCCAGCAGCTTTGGGACTAGCGGAACCTACAATGAGCAGTTCTTC
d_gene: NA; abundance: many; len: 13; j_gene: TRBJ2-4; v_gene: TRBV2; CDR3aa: CASSGQAKNIQYF; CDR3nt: TGTGCCAGCAGTGGACAGGCCAAAAACATTCAGTACTTC
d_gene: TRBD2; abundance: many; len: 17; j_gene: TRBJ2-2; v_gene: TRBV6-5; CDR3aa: CASKIGRGGTNTGELFF; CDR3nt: TGTGCCAGCAAAATCGGGAGGGGGGGGACGAACACCGGGGAGCTGTTTTTT
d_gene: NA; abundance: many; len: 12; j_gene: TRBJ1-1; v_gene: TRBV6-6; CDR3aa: CASSYPGGEAFF; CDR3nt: TGTGCCAGCAGTTACCCCGGCGGTGAAGCTTTCTTT
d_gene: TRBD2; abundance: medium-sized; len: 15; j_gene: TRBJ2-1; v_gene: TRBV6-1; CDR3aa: CASRITSGSFNEQFF; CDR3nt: TGTGCCAGCAGGATCACTAGCGGGAGTTTCAATGAGCAGTTCTTC
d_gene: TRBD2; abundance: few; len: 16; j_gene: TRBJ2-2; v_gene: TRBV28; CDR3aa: CASSSPGLSGTWELFF; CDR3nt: TGTGCCAGCAGTTCCCCGGGACTATCGGGCACCTGGGAGCTGTTTTTT
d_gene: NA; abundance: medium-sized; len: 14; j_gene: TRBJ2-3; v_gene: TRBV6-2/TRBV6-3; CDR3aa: CASSPGSYTDTQYF; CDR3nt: TGTGCCAGCAGCCCAGGGTCATACACAGATACGCAGTATTTT
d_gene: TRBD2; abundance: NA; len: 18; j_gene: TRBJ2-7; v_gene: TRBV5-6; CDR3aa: CASSLDKPGLAIIYERYF; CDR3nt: TGTGCCAGCAGCTTGGACAAACCGGGACTAGCGATCATCTACGAGCGGTACTTC
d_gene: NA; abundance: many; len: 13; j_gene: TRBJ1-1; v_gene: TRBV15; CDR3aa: CATGWDVNTEAFF; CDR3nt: TGTGCCACCGGCTGGGATGTGAACACTGAAGCTTTCTTT
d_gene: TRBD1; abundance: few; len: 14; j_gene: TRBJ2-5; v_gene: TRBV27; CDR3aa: CASSFDRGVETQYF; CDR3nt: TGTGCCAGCAGTTTCGACAGGGGTGTTGAGACCCAGTACTTC
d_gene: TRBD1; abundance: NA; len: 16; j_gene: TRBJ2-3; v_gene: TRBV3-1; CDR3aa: CASSQVTGGSTDTQYF; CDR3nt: TGTGCCAGCAGCCAAGTAACAGGGGGATCGACAGATACGCAGTATTTT
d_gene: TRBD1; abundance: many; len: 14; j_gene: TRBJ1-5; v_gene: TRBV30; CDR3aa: CAYSLTGPIQPQHF; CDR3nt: TGTGCCTATTCCCTGACAGGGCCCATTCAGCCCCAGCATTTT
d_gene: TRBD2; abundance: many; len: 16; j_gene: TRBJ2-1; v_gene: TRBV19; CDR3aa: CASTLGGAGGNNEQFF; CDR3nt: TGTGCCAGTACCTTAGGGGGAGCGGGAGGCAACAATGAGCAGTTCTTC
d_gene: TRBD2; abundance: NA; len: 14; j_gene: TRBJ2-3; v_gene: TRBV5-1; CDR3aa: CASRGLAGVYAQYF; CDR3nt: TGCGCCAGCAGGGGACTAGCTGGGGTATATGCGCAGTATTTT
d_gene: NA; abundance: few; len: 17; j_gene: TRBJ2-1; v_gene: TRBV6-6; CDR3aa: CASSYSGQLTSYNEQFF; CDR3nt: TGTGCCAGCAGTTACTCTGGCCAGCTAACTTCCTACAATGAGCAGTTCTTC
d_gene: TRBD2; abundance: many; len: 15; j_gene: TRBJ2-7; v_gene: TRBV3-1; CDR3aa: CASSQVGTSSYEQYF; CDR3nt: TGTGCCAGCAGCCAAGTGGGGACTAGCAGCTACGAGCAGTACTTC
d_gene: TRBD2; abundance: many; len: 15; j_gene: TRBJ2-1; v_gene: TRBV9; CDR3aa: CASSARTSGGNEQFF; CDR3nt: TGTGCCAGCAGCGCGAGGACTAGCGGGGGGAATGAGCAGTTCTTC
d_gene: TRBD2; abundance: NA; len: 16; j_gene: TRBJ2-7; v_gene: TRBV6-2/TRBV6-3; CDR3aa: CASSYPPSTSGGEQYF; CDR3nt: TGTGCCAGCAGTTACCCACCCTCCACCTCGGGAGGCGAGCAGTACTTC
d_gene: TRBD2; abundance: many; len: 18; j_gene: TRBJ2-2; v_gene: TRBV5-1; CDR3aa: CASSPSPLAGGGTGELFF; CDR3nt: TGCGCCAGCAGCCCTTCGCCCCTAGCGGGAGGGGGCACCGGGGAGCTGTTTTTT
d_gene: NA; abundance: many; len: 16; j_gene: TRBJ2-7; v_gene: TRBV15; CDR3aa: CATSTERGQFPYEQYF; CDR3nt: TGTGCCACCAGCACAGAACGAGGACAATTTCCCTACGAGCAGTACTTC
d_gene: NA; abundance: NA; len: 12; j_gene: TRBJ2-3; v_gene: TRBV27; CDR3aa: CASSSFRDTQYF; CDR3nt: TGTGCCAGCAGTTCTTTTAGGGATACGCAGTATTTT
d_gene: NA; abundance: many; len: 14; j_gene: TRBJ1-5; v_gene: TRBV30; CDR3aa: CAWSSAHLNQPQHF; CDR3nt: TGTGCCTGGAGTAGTGCACACCTGAATCAGCCCCAGCATTTT
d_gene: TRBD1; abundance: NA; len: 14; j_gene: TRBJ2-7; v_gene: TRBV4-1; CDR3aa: CASSYDRGDYEQYF; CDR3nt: TGCGCCAGCAGCTACGACAGGGGCGACTACGAGCAGTACTTC
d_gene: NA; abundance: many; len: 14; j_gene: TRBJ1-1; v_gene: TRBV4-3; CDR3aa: CASSQVRRGTEAFF; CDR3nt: TGCGCCAGCAGCCAAGTTCGTCGTGGGACTGAAGCTTTCTTT
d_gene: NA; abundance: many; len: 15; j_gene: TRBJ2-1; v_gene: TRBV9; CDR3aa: CASSVALDPYNEQFF; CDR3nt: TGTGCCAGCAGCGTAGCTTTGGACCCCTACAATGAGCAGTTCTTC
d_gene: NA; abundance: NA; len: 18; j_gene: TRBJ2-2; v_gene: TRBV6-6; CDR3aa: CASKFTAWRWANTVELFF; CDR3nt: TGTGCCAGCAAGTTTACCGCGTGGCGATGGGCGAACACCGTGGAGCTGTTTTTT
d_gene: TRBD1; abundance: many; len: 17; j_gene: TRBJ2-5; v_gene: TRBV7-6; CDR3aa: CASSLVSGTGKTETQYF; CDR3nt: TGTGCCAGCAGCTTAGTTTCTGGGACAGGAAAAACGGAGACCCAGTACTTC
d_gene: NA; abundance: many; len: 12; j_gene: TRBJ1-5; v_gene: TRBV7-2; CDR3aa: CASSLPNQPQHF; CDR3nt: TGTGCCAGCAGCTTACCGAATCAGCCCCAGCATTTT
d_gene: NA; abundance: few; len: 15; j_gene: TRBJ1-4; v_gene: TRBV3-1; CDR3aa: CASSQGFATNEKLFF; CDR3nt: TGTGCCAGCAGCCAAGGGTTTGCAACTAATGAAAAACTGTTTTTT
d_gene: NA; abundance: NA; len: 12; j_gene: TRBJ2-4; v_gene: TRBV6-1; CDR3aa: CASSTPGGIQYF; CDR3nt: TGTGCCAGCAGTACACCGGGCGGCATTCAGTACTTC
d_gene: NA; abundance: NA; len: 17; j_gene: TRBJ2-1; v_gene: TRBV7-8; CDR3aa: CASSLVQGSMTYNDQFF; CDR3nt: TGTGCCAGCAGCTTAGTACAGGGCTCCATGACCTACAATGATCAGTTCTTC
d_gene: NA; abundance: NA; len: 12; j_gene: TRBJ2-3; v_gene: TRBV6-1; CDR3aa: CASIDTGSTQYF; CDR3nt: TGTGCCAGCATCGATACTGGGTCAACGCAGTATTTT
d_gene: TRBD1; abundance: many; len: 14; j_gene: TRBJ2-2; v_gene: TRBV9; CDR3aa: CASSGQGGAGELFF; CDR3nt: TGTGCCAGCAGCGGACAGGGGGGCGCCGGGGAGCTGTTTTTT
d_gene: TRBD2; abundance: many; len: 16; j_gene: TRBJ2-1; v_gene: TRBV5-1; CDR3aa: CASSPGTSLGNNEQFF; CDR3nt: TGCGCCAGCAGCCCAGGGACTAGTTTGGGAAACAATGAGCAGTTCTTC
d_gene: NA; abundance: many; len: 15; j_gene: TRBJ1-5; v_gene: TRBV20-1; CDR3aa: CSAKRSGHSNQPQHF; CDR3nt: TGCAGTGCTAAAAGGTCAGGCCATAGCAATCAGCCCCAGCATTTT
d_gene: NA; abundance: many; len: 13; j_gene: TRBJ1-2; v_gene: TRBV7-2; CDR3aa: CASSLMGVHGYTF; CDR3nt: TGTGCCAGCAGCCTGATGGGGGTTCATGGCTACACCTTC
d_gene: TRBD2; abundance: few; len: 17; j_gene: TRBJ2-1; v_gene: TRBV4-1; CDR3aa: CASSQDPSGVVGNEQFF; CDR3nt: TGCGCCAGCAGCCAAGATCCTAGCGGGGTAGTCGGCAATGAGCAGTTCTTC
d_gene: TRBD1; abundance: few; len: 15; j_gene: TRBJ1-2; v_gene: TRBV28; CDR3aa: CASSREIRGRIGYTF; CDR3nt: TGTGCCAGCAGTCGGGAGATCAGGGGGCGCATTGGCTACACCTTC
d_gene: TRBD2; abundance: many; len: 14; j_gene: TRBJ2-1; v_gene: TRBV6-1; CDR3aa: CASNRGGRNNEQFF; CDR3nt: TGTGCCAGCAATCGGGGGGGGCGAAACAATGAGCAGTTCTTC
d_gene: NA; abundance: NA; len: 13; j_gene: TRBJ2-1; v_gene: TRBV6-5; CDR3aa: CASSSTRPSEQLF; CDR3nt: TGTGCCAGCAGCTCTACTAGGCCGAGTGAGCAGTTATTC
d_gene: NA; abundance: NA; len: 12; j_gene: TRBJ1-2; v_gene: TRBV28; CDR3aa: CASSLDSYGYTF; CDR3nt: TGTGCCAGCAGTTTAGACAGTTATGGCTACACCTTC
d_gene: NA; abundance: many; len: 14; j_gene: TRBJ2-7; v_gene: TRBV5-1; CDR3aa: CASSSGSHYDEQYF; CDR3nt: TGCGCCAGCAGCTCCGGCTCCCACTACGACGAGCAGTACTTC
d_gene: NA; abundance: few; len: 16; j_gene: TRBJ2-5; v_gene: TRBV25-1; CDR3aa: CASVTLLQWPQETQYF; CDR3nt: TGTGCCAGCGTAACCCTCTTACAGTGGCCCCAAGAGACCCAGTACTTC
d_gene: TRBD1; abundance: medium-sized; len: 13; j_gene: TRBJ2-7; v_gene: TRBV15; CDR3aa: CATSMDRTYEQYF; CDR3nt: TGTGCCACGTCGATGGACAGGACCTACGAGCAGTACTTC
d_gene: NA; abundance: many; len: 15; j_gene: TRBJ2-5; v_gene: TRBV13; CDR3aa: CASSPNIGNSETQYF; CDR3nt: TGTGCCAGCAGCCCTAACATTGGGAATTCAGAGACCCAGTACTTC
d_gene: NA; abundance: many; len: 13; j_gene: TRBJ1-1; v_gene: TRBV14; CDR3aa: CASSQEGNTEAFF; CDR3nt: TGTGCCAGCAGCCAAGAGGGGAACACTGAAGCTTTCTTT
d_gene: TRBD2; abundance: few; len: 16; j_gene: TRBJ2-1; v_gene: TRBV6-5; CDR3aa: CASSTGVAGSGNEQFF; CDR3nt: TGTGCCAGCAGTACCGGAGTAGCGGGGTCGGGCAATGAGCAGTTCTTC
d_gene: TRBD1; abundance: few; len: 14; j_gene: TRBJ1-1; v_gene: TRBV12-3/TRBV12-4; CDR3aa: CASSPRTGFTEAFF; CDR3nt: TGTGCCAGCAGTCCCAGGACAGGGTTCACTGAAGCTTTCTTT
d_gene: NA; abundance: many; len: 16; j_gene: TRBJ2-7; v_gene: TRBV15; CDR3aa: CATSRVGGAATYEQYF; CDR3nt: TGTGCCACCAGCAGAGTAGGGGGGGCAGCAACCTACGAGCAGTACTTC